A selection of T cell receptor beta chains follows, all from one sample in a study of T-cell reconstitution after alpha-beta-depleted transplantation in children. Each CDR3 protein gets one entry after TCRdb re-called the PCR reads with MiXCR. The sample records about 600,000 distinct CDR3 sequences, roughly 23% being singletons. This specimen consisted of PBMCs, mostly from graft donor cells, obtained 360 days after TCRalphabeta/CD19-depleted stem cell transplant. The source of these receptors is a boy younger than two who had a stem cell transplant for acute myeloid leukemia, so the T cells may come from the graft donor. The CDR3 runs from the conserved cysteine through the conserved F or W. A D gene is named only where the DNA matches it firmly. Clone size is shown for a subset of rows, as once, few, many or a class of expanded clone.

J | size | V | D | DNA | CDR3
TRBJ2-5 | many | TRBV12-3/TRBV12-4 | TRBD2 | TGTGCCAGCAGTCACGGGCTAGCGGGGGCCTCCCAAGAGACCCAGTACTTC | CASSHGLAGASQETQYF
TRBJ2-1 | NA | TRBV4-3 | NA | TGCGCCAGCAGCCAAGATGCGGGGCCTGAGCAGTTCTTC | CASSQDAGPEQFF
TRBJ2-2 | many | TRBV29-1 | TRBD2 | TGCAGCGTTGAAGATCATAGCGGGTCGAACACCGGGGAGCTGTTTTTT | CSVEDHSGSNTGELFF
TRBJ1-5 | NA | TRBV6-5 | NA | TGTGCCAGCAGCTACGGACCGGGCAATCAGCCCCAGCATTTT | CASSYGPGNQPQHF
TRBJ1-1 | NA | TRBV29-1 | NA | TGCAGCGTTGAAGAAACTGGAGGAGGCACTGAAGCTTTCTTT | CSVEETGGGTEAFF
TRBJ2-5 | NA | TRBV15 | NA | TGTGCCACCAGCACCGGACTTACAGGGTCAGAGACCCAGTACTTC | CATSTGLTGSETQYF
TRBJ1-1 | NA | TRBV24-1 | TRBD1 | TGTGCCACCAGCGTGACAGGGAGCACTGAAGCTTTCTTT | CATSVTGSTEAFF
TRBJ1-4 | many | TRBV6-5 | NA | TGTGCCAGCAGTTCCCTACAGGAGGAAGGGGAAAAACTGTTTTTT | CASSSLQEEGEKLFF
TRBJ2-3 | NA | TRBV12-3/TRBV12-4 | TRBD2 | TGTGCCAGCAGTTTATTGCGCGGGGGGACACCCCAAGGCAGCACAGATACGCAGTATTTT | CASSLLRGGTPQGSTDTQYF
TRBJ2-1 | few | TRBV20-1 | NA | TGCAGTGCTTACCCCACTAGTCTGGAGCAGTTCTTC | CSAYPTSLEQFF
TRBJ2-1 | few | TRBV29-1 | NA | TGCAGCGTTGTCGGGGAGAGGGAGTTCTTC | CSVVGEREFF
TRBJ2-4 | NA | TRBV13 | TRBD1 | TGTGCCAGCAGCTCCGGACAGGCGAACATTCAGTACTTC | CASSSGQANIQYF
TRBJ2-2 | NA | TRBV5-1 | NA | TGCGCCAGCAGCTCGGGGTCGATTCGACAGGCGAACACCGGGGAGCTGTTTTTT | CASSSGSIRQANTGELFF
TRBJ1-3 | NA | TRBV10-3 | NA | TGTGCCATCAGCGACAGTGGAAACACCATATATTTT | CAISDSGNTIYF
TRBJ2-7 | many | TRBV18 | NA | TGTGCCAGCTCACCAGTTAGGCGGTCCTACGAGCAGTACTTC | CASSPVRRSYEQYF
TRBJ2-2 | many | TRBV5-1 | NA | TGCGCCAGCAGCCCCGGGCCCATGACCGGGGAGCTGTTTTTT | CASSPGPMTGELFF
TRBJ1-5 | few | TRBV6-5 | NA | TGTGCCAGCAGCGCCTTCAGGGGAAGGAATCAGCCCCAGCATTTT | CASSAFRGRNQPQHF
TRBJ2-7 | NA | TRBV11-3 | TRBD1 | TGTGCCAGCAGCTCGGGACAGGGGGCAGTTTACGAGCAGTACTTC | CASSSGQGAVYEQYF
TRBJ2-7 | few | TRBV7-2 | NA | TGTGCCAGCAGCTTAGAAGTCACGAATTGGGGGGAGCAGTACTTC | CASSLEVTNWGEQYF
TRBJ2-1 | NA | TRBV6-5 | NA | TGTGCCAGCAGTTCCGAACGCAGGGGAATACACGAGCAGTTCTTC | CASSSERRGIHEQFF
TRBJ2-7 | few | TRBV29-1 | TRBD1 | TGCAGCGTGGGAATGACAGGGTTCTACGAGCAGTACTTC | CSVGMTGFYEQYF
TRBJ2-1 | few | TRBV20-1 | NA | TGCAGTGCTAGACTTTTCCGCAATGAGCAGTTCTTC | CSARLFRNEQFF
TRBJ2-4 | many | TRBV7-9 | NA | TGTGCCGGGGCTTCGGGCGGCCTAGCCAAAAACATTCAGTACTTC | CAGASGGLAKNIQYF
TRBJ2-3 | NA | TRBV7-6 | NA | TGTGCCAGCAGCACCAGCCTCACAGATACGCAGTATTTT | CASSTSLTDTQYF
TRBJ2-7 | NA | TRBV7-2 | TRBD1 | TGTGCCAGCAGCTTAGTCGGGGGACAGGGAGACGAGCAGTACTTC | CASSLVGGQGDEQYF
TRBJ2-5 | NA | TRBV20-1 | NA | TGCAGCGCGATAGAGGGGATCCAAGAGACCCAGTACTTC | CSAIEGIQETQYF
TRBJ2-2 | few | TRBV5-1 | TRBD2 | TGCGCCAGCAGCTTGGCAGGACTAGCGACCCCCACCGGGGAGCTGTTTTTT | CASSLAGLATPTGELFF
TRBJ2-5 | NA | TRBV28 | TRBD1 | TGTGCCAGCAGTTTATACAGGGGGCTACGGGAGACCCAGTACTTC | CASSLYRGLRETQYF
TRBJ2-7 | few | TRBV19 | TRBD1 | TGTGCCAGTAGTATGGGGACAGGCCGCTACGAGCAGTACTTC | CASSMGTGRYEQYF
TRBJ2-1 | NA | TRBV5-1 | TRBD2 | TGCGCCAGCAGCATCGGACTAGTTGGCCGCGATGAGCAGTTCTTC | CASSIGLVGRDEQFF
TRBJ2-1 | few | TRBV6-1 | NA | TGTGCCAGCAGTAGCCCTCGACCCTCGCTAGTGGGGGAGCAGTTCTTC | CASSSPRPSLVGEQFF
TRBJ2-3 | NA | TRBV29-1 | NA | TGCAGCGTCAGCCCGGGGGAGCGACATACGCAGTATTTT | CSVSPGERHTQYF
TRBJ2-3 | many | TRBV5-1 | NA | TGCGCCAGCAGCGTTGTGGACTTTGTAGGGGATACGCAGTATTTT | CASSVVDFVGDTQYF
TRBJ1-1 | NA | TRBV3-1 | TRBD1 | TGTGCCAGCAGCACGGCCATTCAGGGGGCCCGAATGAACACTGAAGCTTTCTTT | CASSTAIQGARMNTEAFF
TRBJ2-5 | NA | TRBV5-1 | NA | TGCGCCAGCAGCATACGTTTACGACAGTACCAAGAGACCCAGTACTTC | CASSIRLRQYQETQYF
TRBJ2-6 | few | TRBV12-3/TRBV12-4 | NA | TGTGCCAGCAGTTTACACGACAACTCTGGGGCCAACGTCCTGACTTTC | CASSLHDNSGANVLTF
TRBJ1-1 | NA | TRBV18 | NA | TGTGCCAGCTCTGATTACTCCAGGGAGCTGAACACTGAAGCTTTCTTT | CASSDYSRELNTEAFF
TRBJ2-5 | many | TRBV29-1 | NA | TGCAGCGTGCGTCTCCCCGATCAAGAGACCCAGTACTTC | CSVRLPDQETQYF
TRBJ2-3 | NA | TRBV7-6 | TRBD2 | TGTGCCAGCAGCTTAAGGGCGGGGGACACAGATACGCAGTATTTT | CASSLRAGDTDTQYF
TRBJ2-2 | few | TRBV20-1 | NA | TGCAGTGCTCCCGGTCGGGGCCTCTCCGGACGGGAGCTGTTTTTT | CSAPGRGLSGRELFF
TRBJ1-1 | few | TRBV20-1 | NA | TGCAGTGCTAGAGCGGTCGGCATGAACACTGAAGCTTTCTTT | CSARAVGMNTEAFF
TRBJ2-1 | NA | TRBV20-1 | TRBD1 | TGCAGTGCTGGCCGCGGACAGGGGCTCTACAATGAGCAGTTCTTC | CSAGRGQGLYNEQFF
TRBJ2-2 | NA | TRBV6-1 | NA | TGTGCCAGTCACGAGGGGAACACCGGGGAGCTGTTTTTT | CASHEGNTGELFF
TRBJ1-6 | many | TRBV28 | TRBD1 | TGTGCCAGCAGGATCGGACAGGGGAGGTCACCCCTCCACTTT | CASRIGQGRSPLHF
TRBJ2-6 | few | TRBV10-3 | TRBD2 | TGTGCCATCAGTGCGTCCGCCCTTAGCGGGGGGACACTCAGCTCTGGGGCCAACGTCCTGACTTTC | CAISASALSGGTLSSGANVLTF
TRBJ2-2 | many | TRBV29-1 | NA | TGCAGCGTTACTGACGGAAACACCGGGGAGCTGTTTTTT | CSVTDGNTGELFF
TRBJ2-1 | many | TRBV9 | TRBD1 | TGTGCCAGCAGCGTTCGGACAGGGGGTTTCAGCGATGAGCAGTTCTTC | CASSVRTGGFSDEQFF
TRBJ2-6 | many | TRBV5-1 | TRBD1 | TGCGCCAGCAGCTCACAGGGGGCTCCTGGGGCCAACGTCCTGACTTTC | CASSSQGAPGANVLTF
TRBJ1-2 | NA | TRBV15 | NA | TGTGCCACCAGCAGAGAGGAGCAAGGCTACACCTTC | CATSREEQGYTF
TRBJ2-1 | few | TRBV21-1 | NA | TGTGCCAGCAGCAACGGGGTACGGCAGTTCTTC | CASSNGVRQFF
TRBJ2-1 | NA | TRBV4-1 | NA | TGCGCCAGCAGCAAGGTGGGGGAGAATGAGCAGTTCTTC | CASSKVGENEQFF